The T cell receptor (beta chain) described here comes from a study of molecular identifiers for immune sequencing clone quantification. TCRdb re-derived calls from the PCR reads in MiXCR, one entry per CDR3 protein. This sample has about 500,000 distinct CDR3 sequences; around 25% occur once, and the top ten carry roughly 0.77%. V gave up 4 bases and J gave up 7 bases, with 12 bases separating them. Germline V lookup: CDR1 SGDLS, CDR2 YYNGEE. CDR3 size: 12 residues. With 10%, 30% or 50% of RNA, about 17,000 to 1,000,000 naive CD8 T cells were sequenced. CD8+CD4-CCR7+CD45RA+ sorting gave the naive CD8 T cells.

Sequencing was done on a sample of naive CD8+ T cells from blood, with Jurkat cell RNA spiked in. Subset here: FACS-sorted CD8+CD4-CCR7+CD45RA+ naive T cells. The genes are TRBV9 and TRBJ2-7; tentative D call: TRBD1 (6 bases). The receptor comes from a human donor in good health. Some libraries in this study had Jurkat cell RNA spiked in. CDR3 amino acids: CASSTSGVEQYF. In DNA, the CDR3 is TGTGCCAGCAGCACCTCAGGGGTTGAGCAGTACTTC.